The sequence of this TCR beta chain was determined in a study of blood T cells in healthy people across ages. Germline CDR1 and CDR2: KGHDR and SFDVKD. Trimming removed 0 bases from V and 4 bases from J; junction bases left unmatched: 14. The CDR3 is 19 residues long. Note on this clonotype: Its antigen is currently unknown.

Healthy individuals of Caucasian origin from Russia, aged about 6 to 90, served as donors. Study-level points and caveats: A greater number of naive CD4+ cells and higher diversity distinguished long-lived donors from aged donors.

A J-beta primer mix and a sample-barcoded 5' primer were used in a second PCR of about 6 to 12 cycles. Researchers report that a template-switch adaptor with 12 random nucleotides tagged each cDNA molecule. TCRdb used MiXCR to reprocess the 5' RACE reads, holding one entry per CDR3 protein. This sample has about 1.7 million distinct CDR3 sequences; roughly 27% occur once, and the top ten carry around 7.7%. The sample comprised blood. The V and J genes are TRBV24-1 and TRBJ1-5; 7 nucleotides match TRBD1. This clonotype originated in a woman between 25 and 40 years old in good health. The CDR3 spells CATSDLQISPTGSNQPQHF. In DNA form, the CDR3 reads TGTGCCACCAGTGATTTGCAAATTTCGCCGACAGGGTCAAATCAGCCCCAGCATTTT.